The following is a TCR beta chain sequence with its context. Its antigen is still unknown. This record belongs to a study of T cell responses to AZD1222 COVID-19 vaccine. Study-level points and caveats: Distributed over spike, vaccine-associated CD4 TCRs predominated at 160-218 and 743-854. Clonal diversity may have been underestimated, and the donors were mostly white British, with more females than males. Reportedly, close to half of spike-specific TCRs are directed against unmutated variant regions.

The CDR3 sequence is 13 residues long. V shed 3 bases and J shed 2 bases, with 4 bases lying between them. Germline lookup yields CDR1 WNHNN and CDR2 SYGVQD (reference sequence). Sequencing was performed with immunoSEQ multiplex PCR; in TCRdb, only in-frame clones are kept and a portion is missing. Of around 100,000 clones in the sample, 80% to 90% were seen once. This clonotype originated in an adult in good health. The genes are TRBV10-1 and TRBJ2-2, with D unresolved. This material consisted of peripheral blood, taken on day 0 of AZD1222 vaccination. CDR3 protein: CASSDTNTGELFF. The CDR3 DNA reads TGCGCCAGCAGTGACACTAACACCGGGGAGCTGTTTTTT.